These 4 T cell receptor beta chains were all obtained from the same sample, sequenced in a study of T cells after yellow fever vaccination. TCRdb itself ran the 5' RACE reads through MiXCR, one entry per CDR3 protein. The table lists about 340,000 distinct CDR3 sequences, around 4.1% of them singletons. This specimen consisted of PBMCs, obtained 5 days after the yellow fever booster vaccination. These receptor sequences come from a man aged 18 to 29 who received the YFV17D yellow fever vaccine.

This clonotype showed up just a few times. This chain joins TRBV4-3 and TRBJ1-6; D uncertain. V lost 0 bases and J 5 bases, leaving 11 bases between the germline ends. Germline V CDR1 and CDR2: LGHNA, YSLEER. The CDR3 totals 16 residues. The CDR3 is CASSQDSMRDNSPLHF. The CDR3 DNA reads as TGCGCCAGCAGCCAAGATTCGATGCGGGATAATTCACCCCTCCACTTT.

The J gene is TRBJ1-6, the V gene TRBV28; possible D gene TRBD1, 5 bases. The length of the CDR3 is 13 residues. Germline loops: CDR1 MDHEN, CDR2 SYDVKM. Trimming left V 6 bases short and J 7 bases short, with 10 bases between. This CDR3 reads CASRREGNSPLHF. As DNA, the CDR3 is TGTGCCAGCAGGAGAGAGGGGAATTCACCCCTCCACTTT. Full variable domain (missing parts from reference TRBV28 and TRBJ1-6): DVKVTQSSRYLVKRTGEKVFLECVQDMDHENMFWYRQDPGLGLRLIYFSYDVKMKEKGDIPEGYSVSREKKERFSLILESASTNQTSMYLCASRREGNSPLHFGNGTRLTVT.

The chain has TRBV6-5 and TRBJ2-7; D is perhaps TRBD1 or TRBD2 (5 bases each). The CDR3 runs to 14 residues. V was clipped by 6 bases and J by 1 base, with 13 bases between them. The germline V gene encodes CDR1 MNHEY and CDR2 SVGAGI. The CDR3 DNA sequence: TGTGCCAGCAGCTTACGGTGGGGGTCCTACGAGCAGTACTTC. This encodes CASSLRWGSYEQYF.

This clonotype was counted at least ten times. The genes are TRBV12-3 or TRBV12-4 and TRBJ2-2; no clear D. CDR3 length equals 14 residues. The V end lost 3 bases, the J end lost 1 base, and 6 bases lay between the germline ends. The CDR3 coding sequence is TGTGCCAGCAGTTTTGAGCGGAACACCGGGGAGCTGTTTTTT. This encodes CASSFERNTGELFF.